The 26 T cell receptor beta chains below all came from one sample that was sequenced in a study of blood T cell repertoires in COVID-19. Clones were sequenced by immunoSEQ multiplex PCR, and TCRdb holds only the in-frame ones, with some missing. The sample shows about 89,000 clones, 78% of them seen only once. Sample: peripheral blood. The receptors stem from a man between 65 and 80 years old with COVID-19, enrolled during active disease.

The chain carries TRBV2 and TRBJ2-7, with TRBD2 matching over 10 bases. The CDR3 spans 14 residues. The trim removed 7 bases at V and 0 bases at J, leaving 3 bases unmatched. In germline, CDR1 is SNHLY, CDR2 FYNNEI. The CDR3 is CASTSGRASYEQYF. CDR3 in DNA: TGTGCCAGCACCAGCGGGAGGGCCTCCTACGAGCAGTACTTC.

The chain is built from TRBV2 and TRBJ2-7, with D tentatively TRBD1 (6 bases). CDR3 length: 12 residues. V was clipped by 4 bases and J by 7 bases, with 11 bases between them. Germline values: CDR1 SNHLY, CDR2 FYNNEI. Here the CDR3 DNA reads TGTGCCAGCAGTGTGGGGGCTCGGGAGCAGTACTTC. Translated: CASSVGAREQYF.

The CDR3, as DNA: TGTGCCAGCTCACTATCACCACTTCGGACAGGGGGGGACACTGAAGCTTTCTTT. Translation: CASSLSPLRTGGDTEAFF. This chain uses TRBV18 with TRBJ1-1, with 10 bases that match TRBD1. CDR3 length: 18 residues. The germline gives CDR1 KGHSH, CDR2 LQKENI. The ends lost 4 bases at V and 3 bases at J; junction bases unmatched: 14.

This clone was observed a handful of times. This CDR3 reads CASSLVAGYEQFF. The CDR3 DNA sequence: TGTGCCAGCAGCTTAGTCGCCGGGTATGAGCAGTTCTTC. The chain has TRBV11-2 and TRBJ2-1; D is unclear. CDR3 length: 13 amino acids. The germline CDR1 and CDR2 sequences are SGHAT and FQNNGV. V shed 1 base and J shed 8 bases, with 9 bases lying between them.

V gene TRBV6-6 combines with J gene TRBJ1-1, with 7 bases fitting TRBD1. Germline V CDR1 and CDR2: MNHNY, SVGAGI (reference sequence). The CDR3 loop spans 13 amino acids. Losses at the gene ends were 5 bases for V and 5 bases for J; bases not matched to a gene: 5. The CDR3 bases are TGTGCCAGCAGTCAGGGGGATGTTACTGAAGCTTTCTTT. Protein: CASSQGDVTEAFF.

This clone was counted once. The chain employs TRBV6-2 or TRBV6-3 and TRBJ1-2, with D tentatively TRBD1 (5 bases). With 2 bases removed from V and 6 bases from J, the gap between germline ends came to 13 bases. The germline gives CDR1 MNHEY, CDR2 SVGEGT. The CDR3 consists of 14 residues. CDR3 DNA: TGTGCCAGCAGTTACAGCGACAGATCCCATGGCTACACCTTC. Translating it yields CASSYSDRSHGYTF.

This rearrangement joins TRBV24-1 to TRBJ2-1; 9 bases agree with TRBD1. V lost 3 bases to trimming and J lost 4 bases; unmatched junction nucleotides: 9. The CDR3 sequence is 17 residues long. CDR1 KGHDR and CDR2 SFDVKD come from the germline V gene. CDR3 residues: CATSDDTQGAEYNEQFF. CDR3 bases: TGTGCCACCAGTGATGATACACAGGGGGCGGAATACAATGAGCAGTTCTTC.

V gene TRBV28 combines with J gene TRBJ1-1, with D hard to call. The CDR3 totals 11 residues. Trimming took 3 bases from V and 4 from J, leaving 3 bases between them. Germline-derived CDR1 and CDR2 are MDHEN and SYDVKM. The CDR3 sequence: CASSFLTEAFF. The CDR3 nucleotides read TGTGCCAGCAGTTTCCTCACTGAAGCTTTCTTT.

The chain is built from TRBV20-1 and TRBJ1-1; D not certain. Per the germline V gene, CDR1 is DFQATT and CDR2 is SNEGSKA (reference sequence). Trimming removed 3 bases at V and 5 bases at J, with 10 bases between. The CDR3 covers 12 residues. The CDR3 loop reads CSASPFYTEAFF. CDR3 DNA: TGCAGTGCTAGTCCTTTTTATACTGAAGCTTTCTTT.

The CDR3 coding sequence is TGTGCCATCAGTGAGTCGTTGGGCCGTGGACTAGCGGGGGGGCATAGAGATACGCAGTATTTT. Its protein is CAISESLGRGLAGGHRDTQYF. This chain uses TRBV10-3 with TRBJ2-3, with 15 bases identical to TRBD2. With V trimmed by 0 bases and J by 5 bases, 15 bases remained unmatched. The V gene's germline CDR1 is ENHRY and CDR2 SYGVKD. The CDR3 sequence is 21 residues long.

The count of this clone is one. The rearrangement uses TRBV5-1 and TRBJ1-4; no firm D call. Germline V gene data show CDR1 as SGHRS and CDR2 as YFSETQ. Trimming took 2 bases from V and 0 from J, leaving 11 bases between them. The CDR3 length is 16 residues. The CDR3 region has the DNA TGCGCCAGCAGCTTTCAGGCCCTCGCAACTAATGAAAAACTGTTTTTT. Encoded protein: CASSFQALATNEKLFF.

V is TRBV24-1 and J is TRBJ2-3, with a possible D match to TRBD2 (6 bases). The CDR3 is 13 residues long. From germline, CDR1 is KGHDR and CDR2 SFDVKD. V lost 9 bases and J lost 6, with 15 bases in between. DNA of the CDR3: TGTGCCACCGCGGACTCTCGGGGGGATACGCAGTATTTT. Amino acid sequence: CATADSRGDTQYF.

This clone was found once. The genes are TRBV12-3 or TRBV12-4 and TRBJ2-1; D gene ambiguous. The CDR3 consists of 13 residues. V lost 3 bases to trimming and J lost 4 bases, with 7 bases between them. CDR3 amino acids: CASSLGRYNEQFF. The CDR3 DNA reads TGTGCCAGCAGTTTGGGCAGGTACAATGAGCAGTTCTTC.

This rearrangement joins TRBV27 to TRBJ1-5, with D possibly matching TRBD1 (6 bases). The CDR3 totals 16 residues. Germline values: CDR1 MNHEY, CDR2 SMNVEV (reference sequence). V was clipped by 6 bases and J by 3 bases, with 18 bases between them. The CDR3 DNA is TGTGCCAGCAGCAACGCCGGGGGGACACACAATCAGCCCCAGCATTTT. It is translated as CASSNAGGTHNQPQHF.

This clone has a count of ten or more. The rearrangement uses TRBV6-5 and TRBJ1-1, with TRBD1 matching 7 bases. The CDR3 consists of 16 residues. Germline-derived CDR1 and CDR2 are MNHEY and SVGAGI. The junction had 8 bases not matched to a gene; V was cut back by 0 bases and J by 4 bases. CDR3 protein: CASSYSKRQGVTEAFF. CDR3 nucleotides: TGTGCCAGCAGTTACTCGAAGCGGCAGGGGGTCACTGAAGCTTTCTTT.

This chain links TRBV29-1 with TRBJ2-5, with 8 bases lining up with TRBD1. The V gene's germline CDR1 is SQVTM and CDR2 ANQGSEA. There are 15 residues in the CDR3. The J segment lost 5 bases and the V segment lost 5 bases, leaving 13 bases of the junction unmatched. The CDR3 sequence: CSVTLDRARRETQYF. CDR3 nucleotides: TGCAGCGTTACACTGGACAGGGCCCGCCGGGAGACCCAGTACTTC.

The chain uses TRBV5-4 and TRBJ1-2; D is uncertain. CDR3 length: 15 residues. Germline V CDR1 and CDR2: SGHNT, YYREEE (reference sequence). Trimming removed 2 bases at V and 5 bases at J, with 16 bases between. The CDR3 DNA reads TGTGCCAGCAGCTTTGGGCAGAACGCGCAATATGGCTACACCTTC. Its protein is CASSFGQNAQYGYTF.

The chain employs TRBV7-6 and TRBJ1-1, with TRBD1 as a possible D gene (6 bases). Germline CDR1 SGHVS, CDR2 FNYEAQ. This CDR3 comprises 14 residues. V was shortened by 3 bases and J by 6 bases, with 14 bases between the two germline ends. CDR3 region: CASSFMGQVAEAFF. In DNA form, the CDR3 reads TGTGCCAGCAGCTTCATGGGACAAGTAGCTGAAGCTTTCTTT.

This clone was counted a single time. The chain uses TRBV7-2 and TRBJ1-1; D unclear. V was trimmed by 0 bases and J by 5 bases, leaving 7 bases between them. CDR3 length: 13 amino acids. Germline lookup yields CDR1 SGHTA and CDR2 FQGNSA. The CDR3, as DNA: TGTGCCAGCAGCTTAGCGCGGGGAACTGAAGCTTTCTTT. Translated: CASSLARGTEAFF.

This clone was recorded at least ten times. The chain links TRBV7-9 to TRBJ1-1; 7 nucleotides agree with TRBD1. CDR1 is SEHNR and CDR2 is FQNEAQ in the germline V gene (reference sequence). The length of the CDR3 is 11 residues. V gave up 11 bases and J gave up 3 bases; unmatched junction bases: 3. CDR3 nucleotide sequence: TGTGCCGGGGACAGCTACACTGAAGCTTTCTTT. This translates into CAGDSYTEAFF.

V gene TRBV12-5 combines with J gene TRBJ1-1; no firm D call. CDR3 size: 12 residues. The V and J ends lost 5 bases and 11 bases respectively, with 15 bases between them. The V gene's germline CDR1 is LGHNT and CDR2 FRNRAP. The CDR3 DNA reads as TGTGCTAGTGGTCGAGAGTATAAAGAGGCTTTCTTT. Translated: CASGREYKEAFF. The full variable domain, its missing parts supplied by reference TRBV12-5 and TRBJ1-1, is DARVTQTPRHKVTEMGQEVTMRCQPILGHNTVFWYRQTMMQGLELLAYFRNRAPLDDSGMPKDRFSAEMPDATLATLKIQPSEPRDSAVYFCASGREYKEAFFGQGTRLTVV.

The V call is TRBV21-1, the J call TRBJ2-1; the D call TRBD2 from the table was never checked on the DNA. TRBV21-1 is a pseudogene locus. The CDR3 consists of 12 residues. This CDR3 is CATELVHNEQFF. CDR3 coding DNA: TGTGCCACCGAACTAGTCCATAATGAGCAGTTCTTC.

This clone was observed a handful of times. J is TRBJ1-1 and V is TRBV7-6; 9 nucleotides line up with TRBD1. Germline CDR1 and CDR2: SGHVS and FNYEAQ. The CDR3 covers 15 residues. V lost 2 bases to trimming and J lost 4 bases; unmatched junction nucleotides: 5. The CDR3 protein is CASSLNEQGATEAFF. The CDR3 DNA is TGTGCCAGCAGCTTAAACGAACAGGGGGCCACTGAAGCTTTCTTT.

The chain is built from TRBV5-4 and TRBJ1-4; 10 bases are shared with TRBD1. Trimming removed 3 bases from V and 4 bases from J; junction bases left unmatched: 0. This CDR3 has 14 amino acids. The germline V gene encodes CDR1 SGHNT and CDR2 YYREEE (reference sequence). In nucleotides, the CDR3 is TGTGCCAGCAGCTGGGACAGGGGTAATGAAAAACTGTTTTTT. Translating it yields CASSWDRGNEKLFF.

This chain connects TRBV19 to TRBJ2-5; TRBD2 agrees at 16 bases. The CDR3 is 17 residues long. V shed 5 bases and J 5 bases; nucleotides not matched to a gene: 8. CDR1 is LNHDA and CDR2 is SQIVND in the germline V gene (reference sequence). CDR3 residues: CASSHPGLAGGRETQYF. CDR3 DNA: TGTGCCAGTAGTCATCCGGGACTAGCGGGGGGGCGTGAGACCCAGTACTTC.

The V call is TRBV5-5, the J call TRBJ2-7, with 9 bases fitting TRBD1. Germline V gene lookup returns CDR1 SGHKS and CDR2 YYEKEE (reference sequence). The junction had 7 bases not matched to a gene; V was cut back by 0 bases and J by 6 bases. CDR3 length: 15 amino acids. CDR3 in amino acids: CASSLEWGQGREQYF. CDR3 coding DNA: TGTGCCAGCAGCTTGGAATGGGGACAGGGCCGCGAGCAGTACTTC.